This T cell receptor (beta chain) was profiled in a study of radiotherapy plus CTLA-4 blockade in lung cancer (dated by TCRdb to 2016 to 2018). Notes on the research overall: Among the enrolled patients, around 17% had an objective response, and 31% reached disease control. Broader findings and caveats from the paper: TCR clones derived from tumors expanded in peripheral blood after treatment with radiotherapy and ipilimumab. Early dynamic changes in blood T cell clones, together with increased serum interferon-beta after radiation, were reported as the strongest predictors of response.

The study tested focal radiation therapy combined with CTLA-4 blockade (ipilimumab) in patients with chemo-refractory metastatic non-small-cell lung cancer. The germline V gene specifies KGHSH as CDR1 and LQKENI as CDR2. V and J are trimmed by 2 bases and 0 bases, and the gene matches miss 6 bases of the junction. The CDR3, from cysteine to phenylalanine, totals 17 residues. The only DNA kept is the CDR3, 51 bases in frame from the first base. On this clone itself: Its antigen is unknown. The sample holds no much larger clone one base away, and base qualities are not on file.

The library came from the immunoSEQ multiplex PCR assay. The immuneACCESS repertoire file appears here via TCRdb, limited to in-frame rearrangements. These files lack a portion of the clones; in checked studies, under half of the deficit traces to unresolved V genes, and the cause of the others is not known. This sample holds some 70,000 clones; less than 80% were observed only once. The ten largest clones add up to about 10% of the sample. Recombination linked TRBV18 to TRBJ2-3, and 9 junctional nucleotides match TRBD2. Sequenced here: peripheral blood, sampled from a patient treated with radiotherapy plus ipilimumab. The source is a human donor with non-small cell lung cancer who had a complete response to radiotherapy plus ipilimumab. This receptor has the CDR3 CASSPGSAGGSTDTQYF. The DNA sequence is as follows: TGTGCCAGCTCACCAGGGTCGGCGGGAGGGAGCACAGATACGCAGTATTTT.